These T cell receptor beta chains were read from a single sample in a study of T cell responses to AZD1222 COVID-19 vaccine. This table comes from immunoSEQ multiplex PCR, and its TCRdb copy is limited to in-frame clones, with some not included. The data contain under 200,000 clones, approximately 90% of them singletons. The sample was peripheral blood, taken 28 days after the second dose of the MenACWY control vaccine. The receptors derive from an adult who received the MenACWY meningococcal vaccine as a control. CDR3s include the opening cysteine and the closing phenylalanine or tryptophan. D genes are given only for firm matches. For some rows the clone size is stated as once, few or many, or as a class when expanded; others skip it.

NA | TRBJ2-7 | NA | TRBV5-6 | CASSPRIGEQYF | TGTGCCAGCAGCCCCCGGATCGGTGAGCAGTACTTC
NA | TRBJ1-2 | medium-sized | TRBV24-1 | CATSGSTPPNYGYTF | TGTGCCACCAGTGGCTCGACACCTCCTAACTATGGCTACACCTTC
NA | TRBJ1-1 | NA | TRBV7-9 | CASSLSLRTEAFF | TGTGCCAGCAGCTTATCCTTACGGACTGAAGCTTTCTTT
NA | TRBJ2-3 | NA | TRBV27 | CASSLSTVLTPSKSTDTQYF | TGTGCCAGCAGTTTATCCACAGTGTTGACCCCCAGTAAAAGCACAGATACGCAGTATTTT
TRBD1 | TRBJ1-2 | NA | TRBV29-1 | CSVGDRGNYGYTF | TGCAGCGTAGGGGACAGGGGTAACTATGGCTACACCTTC
NA | TRBJ1-1 | NA | TRBV9 | CASSVGQSNTEAFF | TGTGCCAGCAGCGTAGGACAGTCGAACACTGAAGCTTTCTTT
NA | TRBJ2-3 | NA | TRBV29-1 | CSVEGEEGATDTQYF | TGCAGCGTTGAAGGGGAGGAGGGGGCAACAGATACGCAGTATTTT
NA | TRBJ2-5 | NA | TRBV9 | CASSPPGGGGETQYF | TGTGCCAGCAGCCCCCCGGGGGGCGGGGGTGAGACCCAGTACTTC
NA | TRBJ1-2 | NA | TRBV5-1 | CASSLAGGPNYGYTF | TGCGCCAGCAGCTTGGCCGGTGGACCCAACTATGGCTACACCTTC
NA | TRBJ1-6 | NA | TRBV6-4 | CASRLDSSYNSPLHF | TGTGCCAGCAGACTAGACAGCTCCTATAATTCACCCCTCCACTTT
TRBD1 | TRBJ1-1 | NA | TRBV5-4 | CASSPVRQGGAEAFF | TGTGCCAGCAGCCCCGTCCGACAGGGTGGGGCTGAAGCTTTCTTT
NA | TRBJ2-2 | NA | TRBV6-5 | CASSYSMGAGTGELFF | TGTGCCAGCAGTTACTCGATGGGGGCAGGCACCGGGGAGCTGTTTTTT
NA | TRBJ1-5 | NA | TRBV6-2/TRBV6-3 | CASSLSSGPQHF | TGTGCCAGCAGTTTGTCGAGTGGACCCCAGCATTTT
NA | TRBJ1-3 | NA | TRBV29-1 | CSFFEGDTIYF | TGCAGTTTCTTCGAGGGGGACACCATATATTTT
NA | TRBJ2-3 | NA | TRBV9 | CASSVATKGGPDTQYF | TGTGCCAGCAGCGTAGCCACCAAGGGAGGACCAGATACGCAGTATTTT
TRBD1 | TRBJ1-2 | once | TRBV27 | CASREDRDYGYTF | TGTGCCAGCAGGGAGGACAGGGACTATGGCTACACCTTC
TRBD1 | TRBJ1-2 | NA | TRBV5-1 | CASSPLGQVNYGYTF | TGCGCCAGCAGCCCCCTAGGACAGGTTAACTATGGCTACACCTTC
NA | TRBJ2-2 | few | TRBV19 | CASSQTAINTGELFF | TGTGCCAGTAGTCAGACAGCTATCAACACCGGGGAGCTGTTTTTT
NA | TRBJ2-3 | NA | TRBV27 | CASSPWDPLGADTQYF | TGTGCCAGCAGTCCCTGGGACCCGTTGGGGGCAGATACGCAGTATTTT
TRBD2 | TRBJ2-3 | NA | TRBV25-1 | CASSDPGGPERDTQYF | TGTGCCAGCAGTGACCCGGGAGGGCCCGAACGGGATACGCAGTATTTT
NA | TRBJ1-1 | NA | TRBV9 | CASSVEGENTEAFF | TGTGCCAGCAGCGTAGAAGGAGAGAACACTGAAGCTTTCTTT
NA | TRBJ2-1 | NA | TRBV6-2/TRBV6-3 | CASSPSLTPKWQFF | TGTGCCAGCAGTCCCTCGTTGACACCTAAGTGGCAGTTCTTC
NA | TRBJ2-7 | NA | TRBV28 | CASSPRGELREQYF | TGTGCCAGCAGTCCCCGCGGGGAGCTACGAGAGCAGTACTTC
NA | TRBJ2-1 | NA | TRBV6-5 | CASSPLGDEQFF | TGTGCCAGCAGTCCCCTCGGTGACGAGCAGTTCTTC
TRBD1 | TRBJ2-7 | NA | TRBV7-2 | CASSRGQGLYEQYF | TGTGCCAGCAGCCGGGGACAGGGGCTCTACGAGCAGTACTTC
NA | TRBJ2-7 | NA | TRBV7-7 | CASSLDAGPSYEQYF | TGTGCTAGCAGCTTAGATGCAGGACCGAGCTACGAGCAGTACTTC
TRBD1 | TRBJ1-1 | NA | TRBV5-1 | CASSLTGANTEAFF | TGCGCCAGCAGCTTGACAGGGGCGAACACTGAAGCTTTCTTT
NA | TRBJ1-5 | NA | TRBV28 | CASTERDQPQHF | TGTGCCAGCACGGAGCGGGATCAGCCCCAGCATTTT
NA | TRBJ2-6 | NA | TRBV28 | CASSLRIAWEGAPGANVLTF | TGTGCCAGCAGTCTCCGTATCGCATGGGAGGGGGCCCCTGGGGCCAACGTCCTGACTTTC
NA | TRBJ1-3 | NA | TRBV7-6 | CASSLGGNSGNTIYF | TGTGCCAGCAGCTTGGGGGGCAACTCTGGAAACACCATATATTTT
TRBD2 | TRBJ2-3 | NA | TRBV4-2 | CASSPSGRWSTDTQYF | TGTGCCAGCAGCCCTAGCGGGAGGTGGAGCACAGATACGCAGTATTTT
NA | TRBJ1-4 | NA | TRBV28 | CASSGRGRNEKLFF | TGTGCCAGCAGCGGTCGGGGCCGCAACGAAAAACTGTTTTTT
TRBD2 | TRBJ2-1 | once | TRBV29-1 | CSVGMTLAGDNEQFF | TGCAGCGTGGGAATGACACTAGCGGGGGACAATGAGCAGTTCTTC
TRBD1 | TRBJ2-1 | NA | TRBV11-3 | CASRPGQGEGEQFF | TGTGCCAGCAGGCCGGGACAGGGGGAGGGTGAGCAGTTCTTC
TRBD2 | TRBJ2-7 | NA | TRBV6-2/TRBV6-3 | CASSYRLAEGHEQYF | TGTGCCAGCAGTTACAGACTAGCGGAGGGACACGAGCAGTACTTC
NA | TRBJ1-1 | NA | TRBV7-9 | CASSPGAWALNTEAFF | TGTGCCAGCAGCCCCGGGGCCTGGGCCCTGAACACTGAAGCTTTCTTT
NA | TRBJ1-2 | NA | TRBV5-8 | CASHNRAVGVNYGYTF | TGTGCCAGCCACAACCGAGCGGTAGGAGTGAACTATGGCTACACCTTC
TRBD2 | TRBJ2-7 | NA | TRBV7-2 | CASSHYGTSGRGEQYF | TGTGCCAGCAGCCACTATGGGACTAGCGGGAGAGGCGAGCAGTACTTC
NA | TRBJ1-4 | once | TRBV3-1/TRBV3-2 | CASSPARVDEKLFF | TGTGCCAGCAGCCCAGCCAGGGTGGACGAAAAACTGTTTTTT
TRBD2 | TRBJ2-3 | NA | TRBV7-9 | CASSFYIRAGGGDTQYF | TGTGCCAGCAGCTTTTATATACGAGCGGGAGGGGGAGATACGCAGTATTTT
NA | TRBJ1-2 | NA | TRBV28 | CASRRTGWSGYTF | TGTGCCAGCAGACGTACAGGGTGGTCTGGCTACACCTTC
NA | TRBJ1-3 | NA | TRBV30 | CAWSTNSGNTIYF | TGTGCCTGGAGTACGAACTCTGGAAACACCATATATTTT
NA | TRBJ1-1 | NA | TRBV11-3 | CASSPGFTEAFF | TGTGCCAGCAGCCCAGGGTTCACTGAAGCTTTCTTT
NA | TRBJ1-5 | NA | TRBV19 | CASSPYQGRGNQPQHF | TGTGCCAGTAGCCCTTACCAAGGTAGGGGCAATCAGCCCCAGCATTTT
NA | TRBJ1-2 | NA | TRBV19 | CASSEQGHGGYGYTF | TGTGCCAGTAGTGAACAGGGCCATGGTGGCTATGGCTACACCTTC